Listed here are 31 T cell receptor beta chains from one sample, sequenced in a study of siplizumab effects on memory and regulatory T cells. The antigens for these receptors are not known. Generated by immunoSEQ multiplex PCR, the TCRdb table keeps only in-frame clones and is missing some. Among 9,900 or so clones listed, about 43% were seen once. A roughly six-day coculture at 37°C was performed with the mixed lymphocyte reaction cells. Sequencing was carried out using CFSE-low (dividing) CD4+ T cells sorted from an allogeneic mixed lymphocyte reaction. These receptors came from a human donor in good health; the cells came from an allogeneic mixed lymphocyte reaction.

The rearrangement uses TRBV5-1 and TRBJ2-1, with TRBD2 matching 13 bases. The CDR3 runs to 19 residues. Unmatched junction bases numbered 10, after V lost 2 bases and J lost 2 bases. Germline V gene sequence: CDR1 SGHRS, CDR2 YFSETQ. Here the CDR3 DNA reads TGCGCCAGCAGCTTCAACGCTGCCGGGACTAGCGGGGCCTACAATGAGCAGTTCTTC. Translated, it gives CASSFNAAGTSGAYNEQFF. The variable domain in full, completed from reference TRBV5-1 and TRBJ2-1, reads KAGVTQTPRYLIKTRGQQVTLSCSPISGHRSVSWYQQTPGQGLQFLFEYFSETQRNKGNFPGRFSGRQFSNSRSEMNVSTLELGDSALYLCASSFNAAGTSGAYNEQFFGPGTRLTVL.

V usage is TRBV10-1 and J usage is TRBJ2-1; a weak D match, TRBD2 (6 bases). Germline V CDR1 and CDR2: WNHNN, SYGVQD (reference sequence). This CDR3 is 13 amino acids long. V shed 5 bases and J shed 9 bases, with 14 bases lying between them. As DNA, the CDR3 is TGCGCCAGCAGTCTTGCGGGAAACCCTGAGCAGTTCTTC. Translated, it gives CASSLAGNPEQFF.

This clone occurred a few times. The rearrangement joins TRBV28 to TRBJ2-1; possibly TRBD2 for D (6 bases). CDR3 length equals 15 residues. The ends were cut back, 2 bases at V and 3 bases at J, with 11 bases in the middle. Germline V lookup: CDR1 MDHEN, CDR2 SYDVKM. The chain's CDR3 is CASSLKTSFYNEQFF. The CDR3 DNA sequence: TGTGCCAGCAGTTTAAAAACTAGCTTCTACAATGAGCAGTTCTTC.

This clone showed up just once. The chain recombines TRBV6-5 with TRBJ2-5; possibly TRBD1 or TRBD2 for D (5 bases each). The CDR3 is 13 amino acids. Germline V gene sequence: CDR1 MNHEY, CDR2 SVGAGI. Trimming removed 4 bases from V and 5 bases from J, with 11 bases in between. CDR3 coding DNA: TGTGCCAGCAGTTTGGGACGCCGGGAGACCCAGTACTTC. Residues: CASSLGRRETQYF.

The chain has TRBV6-5 and TRBJ1-2; 12 nucleotides line up with TRBD1. Germline assignment: CDR1 MNHEY and CDR2 SVGAGI. After removal of 6 bases from V and 11 bases from J, the junction contained 13 bases not matched to a gene. The CDR3 totals 15 residues. The CDR3 is CASSEPGTGGIEYTF. CDR3 nucleotides: TGTGCCAGCAGCGAACCCGGGACAGGGGGCATCGAGTACACCTTC.

The gene calls are TRBV11-2 and TRBJ2-5; tentatively, D is TRBD2 (5 bases). Looked up from germline, CDR1 is SGHAT and CDR2 is FQNNGV. V was trimmed by 5 bases and J by 4 bases, leaving 20 bases between them. This CDR3 region has 16 residues. The CDR3 loop is CASSLAGGSGLETQYF. CDR3 nucleotide sequence: TGTGCCAGCAGCCTAGCCGGAGGATCCGGGTTAGAGACCCAGTACTTC.

The rearrangement uses TRBV28 and TRBJ2-1; D call uncertain. Germline CDR1 is MDHEN and CDR2 is SYDVKM. V was clipped by 2 bases and J by 3 bases, with 8 bases between them. The CDR3 consists of 14 residues. The CDR3 sequence is CASSLPSYYNEQFF. CDR3 DNA: TGTGCCAGCAGTTTACCTTCCTACTACAATGAGCAGTTCTTC.

The sample holds a few counts of this clone. The chain is built from TRBV6-6 and TRBJ1-2, with 9 bases aligning to TRBD1. V shed 6 bases and J 5 bases; nucleotides not matched to a gene: 7. CDR1 is MNHNY and CDR2 is SVGAGI in the germline V gene (reference sequence). The CDR3 is 14 residues long. The CDR3 DNA reads as TGTGCCAGCAGGCCGACCGGGACAGGGTATGGCTACACCTTC. This gives the protein CASRPTGTGYGYTF.

The rearrangement joins TRBV28 to TRBJ1-4, with unresolved D. The germline V gene has CDR1 MDHEN and CDR2 SYDVKM. Trimming cost V 7 bases and J 5 bases, with 17 bases left between them. There are 15 residues in the CDR3. CDR3 amino acids: CASTRAGGQNEKLFF. DNA of the CDR3: TGTGCCAGCACTAGGGCAGGCGGGCAAAATGAAAAACTGTTTTTT.

In its sample, this clone was seen a few times. J is TRBJ2-3 and V is TRBV4-1; 11 bases align to TRBD2. Unmatched junction bases numbered 9, after V lost 1 base and J lost 3 bases. Germline V gene lookup returns CDR1 MGHRA and CDR2 YSYEKL. The CDR3 is 18 residues long. The CDR3 spells CASSQVVTSGSVTDTQYF. The DNA for the CDR3 is TGCGCCAGCAGCCAAGTGGTAACTAGCGGGAGTGTGACAGATACGCAGTATTTT.

This chain links TRBV9 with TRBJ2-3, with D maybe TRBD2 (5 bases). Trimming took 2 bases from V and 0 from J, leaving 10 bases between them. Germline CDR1 and CDR2: SGDLS and YYNGEE. CDR3 size: 15 residues. The CDR3 coding sequence is TGTGCCAGCAGCGTTCTAGCCTCTAGCACAGATACGCAGTATTTT. This codes for CASSVLASSTDTQYF.

V and J are TRBV29-1 and TRBJ1-2, with a weak D call TRBD1 (6 bases). The CDR3 loop spans 17 amino acids. The germline gives CDR1 SQVTM, CDR2 ANQGSEA. The V gene lost 5 bases and the J gene lost 0 bases, with 22 bases spanning the gap. CDR3 sequence (DNA): TGCAGCGTTCTGGAACCGCCGGGACACCGAGCTAACTATGGCTACACCTTC. This sequence encodes CSVLEPPGHRANYGYTF. Filled out from reference TRBV29-1 and TRBJ1-2, the complete variable domain reads SAVISQKPSRDICQRGTSLTIQCQVDSQVTMMFWYRQQPGQSLTLIATANQGSEATYESGFVIDKFPISRPNLTFSTLTVSNMSPEDSSIYLCSVLEPPGHRANYGYTFGSGTRLTVV.

This clone rates as medium-sized. Other DNA sequences in the same sample also yield this CDR3. This sequence joins TRBV5-1 and TRBJ2-5; D unresolved. Germline values: CDR1 SGHRS, CDR2 YFSETQ. The V end was cut by 0 bases, the J end by 3 bases, with 6 bases between. The CDR3 is made up of 13 amino acids. Written as DNA, the CDR3 is TGCGCCAGCAGCTTGGGGGTGGAAGAGACCCAGTACTTC. It specifies CASSLGVEETQYF.

The chain carries TRBV18 and TRBJ2-7; TRBD1 is a possible D gene (5 bases). Germline V CDR1 and CDR2: KGHSH, LQKENI. CDR3 length: 13 residues. V lost 5 bases and J lost 7, with 15 bases in between. In nucleotides, the CDR3 is TGTGCCAGCTCATCATCCACCAGGGTTGAGCAGTACTTC. It codes for CASSSSTRVEQYF.

V and J are TRBV18 and TRBJ2-7; 9 bases line up with TRBD1. Losses at the gene ends were 2 bases for V and 3 bases for J; bases not matched to a gene: 5. There are 15 residues in the CDR3. CDR1 is KGHSH and CDR2 is LQKENI in the germline V gene. CDR3 loop: CASSPGTGRFYEQYF. The CDR3 nucleotides read TGTGCCAGCTCACCAGGGACAGGGAGATTCTACGAGCAGTACTTC. Variable domain in full (rest from reference TRBV18 and TRBJ2-7): NAGVMQNPRHLVRRRGQEARLRCSPMKGHSHVYWYRQLPEEGLKFMVYLQKENIIDESGMPKERFSAEFPKEGPSILRIQQVVRGDSAAYFCASSPGTGRFYEQYFGPGTRLTVT.

This rearrangement joins TRBV7-3 to TRBJ2-2, with 7 positions matching TRBD2. The trim removed 0 bases at V and 7 bases at J, leaving 5 bases unmatched. In germline, CDR1 is SGHTA, CDR2 FQGTGA. The CDR3 totals 15 residues. The CDR3: CASSLTAGAGGELFF. The CDR3 nucleotides read TGTGCCAGCAGCTTAACTGCGGGAGCTGGCGGGGAGCTGTTTTTT.

The chain joins TRBV19 to TRBJ1-5; weak D call: TRBD1 (5 bases). This CDR3 comprises 15 residues. Germline lookup yields CDR1 LNHDA and CDR2 SQIVND (reference sequence). V lost 7 bases and J lost 2, with 15 bases in between. In DNA, the CDR3 is TGTGCCAGTACCCCCGGGGGATTTGGCAATCAGCCCCAGCATTTT. It encodes CASTPGGFGNQPQHF.

The chain uses TRBV2 and TRBJ1-1; D not certain. V was cut by 6 bases and J by 3 bases, with 17 bases left in between. The length of the CDR3 is 15 residues. The germline CDR1 and CDR2 sequences are SNHLY and FYNNEI. The CDR3 region has the DNA TGTGCCAGCAGCCCCCGTCGTGGAGCGGACACTGAAGCTTTCTTT. It encodes CASSPRRGADTEAFF. The variable domain in full, with the rest retrieved from reference TRBV2 and TRBJ1-1, is EPEVTQTPSHQVTQMGQEVILRCVPISNHLYFYWYRQILGQKVEFLVSFYNNEISEKSEIFDDQFSVERPDGSNFTLKIRSTKLEDSAMYFCASSPRRGADTEAFFGQGTRLTVV.

This clone was recorded a few times. V usage is TRBV5-1 and J usage is TRBJ1-4; D remains ambiguous. Germline V gene sequence: CDR1 SGHRS, CDR2 YFSETQ. The CDR3 runs 14 residues. V was clipped by 0 bases and J by 4 bases, with 7 bases between them. In DNA, the CDR3 is TGCGCCAGCAGCTTGGGAGGTTTTAATGAAAAACTGTTTTTT. Amino acid sequence: CASSLGGFNEKLFF.

The J gene is TRBJ2-5, the V gene TRBV18, with D possibly TRBD2 on 6 matching bases. The CDR3 sequence is 14 residues long. V gave up 0 bases and J gave up 5 bases, with 10 bases separating them. CDR1 is KGHSH and CDR2 is LQKENI in the germline V gene. CDR3 amino acids: CASSPPTGEETQYF. The CDR3 DNA reads TGTGCCAGCTCACCACCAACGGGAGAGGAGACCCAGTACTTC.

The rearrangement uses TRBV9 and TRBJ2-5; tentative D call: TRBD1 (6 bases). V lost 0 bases and J lost 5, with 11 bases in between. The CDR3 sequence is 14 residues long. Germline V CDR1 and CDR2: SGDLS, YYNGEE. CDR3 in DNA: TGTGCCAGCAGCGTAGCAAGGGACACCGAGACCCAGTACTTC. It is translated as CASSVARDTETQYF.

This clone appeared a few times. The chain links TRBV30 to TRBJ1-2; maybe TRBD1 (5 bases). Trimming pared 0 bases from V and 2 bases from J, leaving 10 bases between. This CDR3 spans 14 amino acids. CDR1 is GTSNPN and CDR2 is SVGIG in the germline V gene (reference sequence). This CDR3 reads CAWSVWGLNYGYTF. CDR3 bases: TGTGCCTGGAGTGTTTGGGGCTTAAACTATGGCTACACCTTC. The whole variable domain, filled in from reference TRBV30 and TRBJ1-2, reads SQTIHQWPATLVQPVGSPLSLECTVEGTSNPNLYWYRQAAGRGLQLLFYSVGIGQISSEVPQNLSASRPQDRQFILSSKKLLLSDSGFYLCAWSVWGLNYGYTFGSGTRLTVV.

In its sample, this clone ranks as medium-sized. The chain recombines TRBV28 with TRBJ1-5; no clear D. Germline loops: CDR1 MDHEN, CDR2 SYDVKM. The CDR3 extends over 10 amino acids. Trimming left V 8 bases short and J 5 bases short, with 4 bases between. In nucleotides, the CDR3 is TGTGCCAGCGGGGATCAGCCCCAGCATTTT. Protein product: CASGDQPQHF.

This clone was observed a single time. The rearrangement uses TRBV27 and TRBJ2-7; 7 bases are a match to TRBD1. The germline V gene has CDR1 MNHEY and CDR2 SMNVEV (reference sequence). V was clipped by 6 bases and J by 2 bases; unmatched bases: 13. There are 16 residues in the CDR3. The CDR3 DNA sequence: TGTGCCAGCAGCCCTCCCAGGGGGACCCTCACCTACGAGCAGTACTTC. It encodes CASSPPRGTLTYEQYF.

The chain couples TRBV6-5 to TRBJ2-7; D not certain. The CDR3 is made up of 14 amino acids. Trimming left V 5 bases short and J 3 bases short, with 14 bases between. Germline V gene sequence: CDR1 MNHEY, CDR2 SVGAGI. CDR3 in amino acids: CASSRTAQSYEQYF. In DNA, the CDR3 is TGTGCCAGCAGTCGGACGGCACAAAGCTACGAGCAGTACTTC.

The chain carries TRBV18 and TRBJ2-6; D call uncertain. Germline CDR1 and CDR2: KGHSH and LQKENI. Trimming removed 2 bases at V and 1 base at J, with 3 bases between. This CDR3 contains 14 residues. In nucleotides, the CDR3 is TGTGCCAGCTCACCAGGGTCTGGGGCCAACGTCCTGACTTTC. This translates into CASSPGSGANVLTF.

The genes are TRBV5-4 and TRBJ2-6, with D unclear. The V gene lost 2 bases and the J gene lost 3 bases, with 9 bases spanning the gap. CDR3 size: 15 residues. Germline values: CDR1 SGHNT, CDR2 YYREEE (reference sequence). CDR3 nucleotides: TGTGCCAGCAGCTTTGATGGGCTTGGGGCCAACGTCCTGACTTTC. Amino acid sequence: CASSFDGLGANVLTF. The entire variable domain, with the rest obtained from reference TRBV5-4 and TRBJ2-6, is as follows: ETGVTQSPTHLIKTRGQQVTLRCSSQSGHNTVSWYQQALGQGPQFIFQYYREEENGRGNFPPRFSGLQFPNYSSELNVNALELDDSALYLCASSFDGLGANVLTFGAGSRLTVL.

The sample holds a few counts of this clone. The chain links TRBV11-3 to TRBJ2-2; D is unresolved. The V gene's germline CDR1 is SGHNT and CDR2 YENEEA. The CDR3 runs to 15 residues. Trimming took off 1 base at V and 0 bases at J, with 6 bases between the two ends. The CDR3 coding sequence is TGTGCCAGCAGCTTAGCGGGCACGAACACCGGGGAGCTGTTTTTT. Its protein is CASSLAGTNTGELFF.

The rearrangement uses TRBV21-1 and TRBJ1-1. TRBV21-1 is deemed a pseudogene. The CDR3 spans 10 residues. CDR3 sequence: CASSYPQAFF. CDR3 in DNA: TGTGCCAGCAGCTATCCTCAAGCTTTCTTT.

By its share, this clone is medium-sized. This rearrangement joins TRBV6-5 to TRBJ1-2; D is unclear. The length of the CDR3 is 15 residues. V lost 10 bases and J lost 5, with 23 bases in between. The germline gives CDR1 MNHEY, CDR2 SVGAGI. Here the CDR3 DNA reads TGTGCCACCATCCCTACCCGCTCAGCCTTATATGGCTACACCTTC. Encoded protein: CATIPTRSALYGYTF.

The chain uses TRBV25-1 and TRBJ2-1; D gene ambiguous. CDR3 size: 14 residues. CDR1 MGHDK and CDR2 SYGVNS come from the germline V gene. Trimming stripped 4 bases from V and 2 bases from J, with 9 bases between. This CDR3 reads CASSAQVPYNEQFF. The CDR3, as DNA: TGTGCCAGCAGTGCTCAGGTCCCCTACAATGAGCAGTTCTTC.